This T cell receptor beta chain is drawn from a study of blood T cell repertoires in COVID-19. Study context: Researchers got acute and convalescent COVID-19 samples from the United States, Italy and Spain. From T cells, B-cell-depleted T cells, or PBMCs came the material, which was cDNA or gDNA.

This CDR3 spans 16 amino acids. Germline CDR1 reads KGHSH; CDR2 reads LQKENI. The J segment lost 7 bases and the V segment lost 0 bases, leaving 8 bases of the junction unmatched. Per the study methods: Amplification with reference gene primers provided the estimates of nucleated cell counts. Sequencing used immunoSEQ multiplex PCR; TCRdb keeps in-frame clones, though not all of them. Clonal size and the V and J genes are those of that table, whereas D and trimming came from the DNA. Altogether approximately 240,000 clones are present, approximately 79% being singletons, with the ten largest covering approximately 4%.

Source material: peripheral blood. The chain carries TRBV18 and TRBJ2-2; TRBD1 aligns across 7 bases. This TCR derives from a woman between 40 and 50 years old with active or convalescent COVID-19. The CDR3: CASSPPPGTVNGELFF. The CDR3 coding sequence is TGTGCCAGCTCACCACCCCCAGGGACAGTCAACGGGGAGCTGTTTTTT. Full variable domain (rest looked up from reference TRBV18 and TRBJ2-2): NAGVMQNPRHLVRRRGQEARLRCSPMKGHSHVYWYRQLPEEGLKFMVYLQKENIIDESGMPKERFSAEFPKEGPSILRIQQVVRGDSAAYFCASSPPPGTVNGELFFGEGSRLTVL.